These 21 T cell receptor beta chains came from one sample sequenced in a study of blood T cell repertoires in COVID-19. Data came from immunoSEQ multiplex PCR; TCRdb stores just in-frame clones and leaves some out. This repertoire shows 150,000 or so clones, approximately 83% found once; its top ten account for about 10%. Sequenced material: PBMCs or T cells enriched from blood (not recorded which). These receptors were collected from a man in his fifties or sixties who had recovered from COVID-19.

Here the CDR3 DNA reads TGTGCCAGCAGCCTCCGGGACAGGGGGCGCGGCTACACCTTC. Protein sequence: CASSLRDRGRGYTF. The V call is TRBV7-2, the J call TRBJ1-2; 12 positions match TRBD1. From germline, CDR1 is SGHTA and CDR2 FQGNSA. Trimming cost V 5 bases and J 8 bases; bases outside gene matches: 6. This CDR3 contains 14 residues.

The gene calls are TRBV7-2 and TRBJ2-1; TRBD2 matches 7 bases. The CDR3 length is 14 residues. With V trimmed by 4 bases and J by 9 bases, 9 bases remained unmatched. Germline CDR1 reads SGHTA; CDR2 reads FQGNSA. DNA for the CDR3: TGTGCCAGCAGCTCGACTAGCAGTACGAGTGAGCAGTTCTTC. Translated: CASSSTSSTSEQFF.

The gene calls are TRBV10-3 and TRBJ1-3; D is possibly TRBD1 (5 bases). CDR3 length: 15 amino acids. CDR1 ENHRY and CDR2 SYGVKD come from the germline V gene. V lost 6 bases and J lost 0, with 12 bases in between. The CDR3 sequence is CAIRDDRGSGNTIYF. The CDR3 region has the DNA TGTGCCATCAGAGATGACAGAGGCTCTGGAAACACCATATATTTT.

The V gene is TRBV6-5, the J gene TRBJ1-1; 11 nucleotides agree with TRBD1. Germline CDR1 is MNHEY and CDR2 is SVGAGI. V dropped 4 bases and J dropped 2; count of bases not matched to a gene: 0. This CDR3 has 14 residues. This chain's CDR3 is CASSWTGGNTEAFF. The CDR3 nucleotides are TGTGCCAGCAGTTGGACAGGGGGCAACACTGAAGCTTTCTTT.

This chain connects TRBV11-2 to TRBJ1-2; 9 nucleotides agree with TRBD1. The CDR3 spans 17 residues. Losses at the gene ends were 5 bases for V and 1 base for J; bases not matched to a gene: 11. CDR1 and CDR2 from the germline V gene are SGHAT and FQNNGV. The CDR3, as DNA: TGTGCCAGCAGCCCTGGACAGGGGATTATAATTAACTATGGCTACACCTTC. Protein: CASSPGQGIIINYGYTF.

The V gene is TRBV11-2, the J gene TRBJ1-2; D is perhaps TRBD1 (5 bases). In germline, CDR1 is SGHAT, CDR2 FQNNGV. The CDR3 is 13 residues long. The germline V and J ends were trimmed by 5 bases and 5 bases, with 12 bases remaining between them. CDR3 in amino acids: CASSNRDSYGYTF. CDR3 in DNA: TGTGCCAGCAGCAACCGTGACAGTTATGGCTACACCTTC.

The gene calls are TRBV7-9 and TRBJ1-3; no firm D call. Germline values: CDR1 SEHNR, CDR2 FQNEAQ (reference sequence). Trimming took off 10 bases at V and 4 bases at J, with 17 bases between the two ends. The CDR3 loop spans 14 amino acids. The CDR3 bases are TGTGCCACCCGGGGAGTACCATCCGGAAACACCATATATTTT. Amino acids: CATRGVPSGNTIYF. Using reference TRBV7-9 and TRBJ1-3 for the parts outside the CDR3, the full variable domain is DTGVSQNPRHKITKRGQNVTFRCDPISEHNRLYWYRQTLGQGPEFLTYFQNEAQLEKSRLLSDRFSAERPKGSFSTLEIQRTEQGDSAMYLCATRGVPSGNTIYFGEGSWLTVV.

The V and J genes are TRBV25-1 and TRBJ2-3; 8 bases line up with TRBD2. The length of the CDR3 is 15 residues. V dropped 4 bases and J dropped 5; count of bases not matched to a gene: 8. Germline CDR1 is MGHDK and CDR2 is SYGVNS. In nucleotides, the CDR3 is TGTGCCAGCAGTGGGACGGGGGGGCCGGTAGATACGCAGTATTTT. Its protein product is CASSGTGGPVDTQYF. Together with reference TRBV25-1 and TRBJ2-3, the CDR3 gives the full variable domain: EADIYQTPRYLVIGTGKKITLECSQTMGHDKMYWYQQDPGMELHLIHYSYGVNSTEKGDLSSESTVSRIRTEHFPLTLESARPSHTSQYLCASSGTGGPVDTQYFGPGTRLTVL.

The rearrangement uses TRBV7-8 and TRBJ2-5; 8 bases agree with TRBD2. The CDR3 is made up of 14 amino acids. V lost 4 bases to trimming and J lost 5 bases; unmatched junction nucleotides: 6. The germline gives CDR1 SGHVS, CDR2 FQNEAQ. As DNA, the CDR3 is TGTGCCAGCAGCTCTCCCGGGGGGGCGGAGACCCAGTACTTC. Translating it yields CASSSPGGAETQYF.

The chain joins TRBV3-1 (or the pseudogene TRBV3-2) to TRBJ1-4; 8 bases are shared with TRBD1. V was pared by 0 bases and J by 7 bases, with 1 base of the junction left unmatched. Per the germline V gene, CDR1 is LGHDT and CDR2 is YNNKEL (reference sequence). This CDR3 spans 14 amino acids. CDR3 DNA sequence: TGTGCCAGCAGCCAAGAGGACAGGGTTGAAAAACTGTTTTTT. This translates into CASSQEDRVEKLFF.

CDR3 protein: CARGGTGSPLHF. The CDR3 nucleotides are TGTGCCCGGGGCGGGACAGGCTCACCCCTCCACTTT. The chain couples TRBV5-7 to TRBJ1-6; 8 nucleotides line up with TRBD1. TRBV5-7 is an open reading frame whose function is uncertain. The J segment lost 10 bases and the V segment lost 10 bases, leaving 7 bases of the junction unmatched. The CDR3 is made up of 12 amino acids.

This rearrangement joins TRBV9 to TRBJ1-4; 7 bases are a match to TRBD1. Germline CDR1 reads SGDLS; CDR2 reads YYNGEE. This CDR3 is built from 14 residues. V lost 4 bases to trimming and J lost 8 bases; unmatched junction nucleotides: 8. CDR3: CASSPRGTVEKLFF. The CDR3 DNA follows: TGTGCCAGCAGCCCCCGGGGGACAGTCGAAAAACTGTTTTTT.

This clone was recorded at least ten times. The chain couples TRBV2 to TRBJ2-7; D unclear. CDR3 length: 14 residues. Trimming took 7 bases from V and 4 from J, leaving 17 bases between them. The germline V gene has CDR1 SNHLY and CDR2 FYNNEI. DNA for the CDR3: TGTGCCAGCAATATGGGCACGCACGGTTACGAGCAGTACTTC. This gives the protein CASNMGTHGYEQYF.

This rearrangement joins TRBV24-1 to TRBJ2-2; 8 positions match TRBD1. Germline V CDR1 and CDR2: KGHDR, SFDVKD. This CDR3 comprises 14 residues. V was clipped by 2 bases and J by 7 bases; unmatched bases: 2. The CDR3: CATSDYRGIGELFF. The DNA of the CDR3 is TGTGCCACCAGTGATTACAGGGGGATCGGGGAGCTGTTTTTT.

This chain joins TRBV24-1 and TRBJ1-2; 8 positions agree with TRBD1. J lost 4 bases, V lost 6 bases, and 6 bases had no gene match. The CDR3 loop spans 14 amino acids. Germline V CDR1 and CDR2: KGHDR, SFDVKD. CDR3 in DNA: TGTGCCACCAGTCCATCGACAGGGGCCTATGGCTACACCTTC. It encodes CATSPSTGAYGYTF.

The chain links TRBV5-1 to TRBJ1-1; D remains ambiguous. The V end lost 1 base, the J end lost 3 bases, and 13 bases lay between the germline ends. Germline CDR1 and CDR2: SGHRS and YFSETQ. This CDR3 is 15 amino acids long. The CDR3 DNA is TGCGCCAGCAGCTTGCTGTCAATACGGGACACTGAAGCTTTCTTT. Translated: CASSLLSIRDTEAFF. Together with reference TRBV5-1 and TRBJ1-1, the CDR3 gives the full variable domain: KAGVTQTPRYLIKTRGQQVTLSCSPISGHRSVSWYQQTPGQGLQFLFEYFSETQRNKGNFPGRFSGRQFSNSRSEMNVSTLELGDSALYLCASSLLSIRDTEAFFGQGTRLTVV.

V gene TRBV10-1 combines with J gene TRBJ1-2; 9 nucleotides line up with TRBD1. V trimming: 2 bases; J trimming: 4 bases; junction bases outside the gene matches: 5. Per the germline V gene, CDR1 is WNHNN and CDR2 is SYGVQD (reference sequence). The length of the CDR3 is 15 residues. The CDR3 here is CASSEPGTGRYGYTF. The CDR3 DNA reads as TGCGCCAGCAGTGAGCCCGGGACAGGGCGCTATGGCTACACCTTC.

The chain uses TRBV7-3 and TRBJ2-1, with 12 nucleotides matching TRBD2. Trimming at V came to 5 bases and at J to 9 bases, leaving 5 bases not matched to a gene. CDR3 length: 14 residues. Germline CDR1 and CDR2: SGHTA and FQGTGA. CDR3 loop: CASSPSGGAVEQFF. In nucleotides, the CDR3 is TGTGCCAGCAGCCCTAGCGGGGGGGCGGTTGAGCAGTTCTTC. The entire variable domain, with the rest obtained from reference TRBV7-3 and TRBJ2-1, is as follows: GAGVSQTPSNKVTEKGKYVELRCDPISGHTALYWYRQSLGQGPEFLIYFQGTGAADDSGLPNDRFFAVRPEGSVSTLKIQRTERGDSAVYLCASSPSGGAVEQFFGPGTRLTVL.

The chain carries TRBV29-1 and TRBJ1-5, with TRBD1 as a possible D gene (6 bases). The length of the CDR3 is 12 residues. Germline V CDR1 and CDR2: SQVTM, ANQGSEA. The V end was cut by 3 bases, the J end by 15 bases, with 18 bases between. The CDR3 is CSVDQGGGLVHF. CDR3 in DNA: TGCAGCGTTGACCAAGGGGGGGGCCTCGTGCATTTT.

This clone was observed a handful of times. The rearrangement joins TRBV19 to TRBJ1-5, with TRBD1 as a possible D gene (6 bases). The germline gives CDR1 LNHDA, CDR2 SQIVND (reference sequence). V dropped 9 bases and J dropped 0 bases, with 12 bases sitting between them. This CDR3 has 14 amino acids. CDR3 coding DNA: TGTGCCAGCCGACAGGTGGGTAGCAATCAGCCCCAGCATTTT. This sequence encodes CASRQVGSNQPQHF.

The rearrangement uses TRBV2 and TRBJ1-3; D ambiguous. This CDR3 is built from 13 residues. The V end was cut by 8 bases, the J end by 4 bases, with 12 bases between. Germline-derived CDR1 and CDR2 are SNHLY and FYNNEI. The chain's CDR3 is CASARGSGNTIYF. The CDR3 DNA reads TGTGCCAGCGCGCGGGGTTCCGGAAACACCATATATTTT.